Listed below are T cell receptor beta chains from one sample, sequenced in a study of spatial heterogeneity in lung cancer. One entry per CDR3 protein results from TCRdb running MiXCR on the 5' RACE reads. Here the sample spans 110,000 or so distinct CDR3 sequences, 10% to 13% being singletons. The source was PBMCs, collected at follow-up. These receptors originate from a female donor with early-stage non-small cell lung cancer. The CDR3 runs from the conserved cysteine through the conserved F or W.

CDR3 protein,CDR3 length,V gene
CSARRGRTEAFF,12,TRBV20-1
CSVDGGTYEQYF,12,TRBV29-1
CASTFGTGLFEQYF,14,TRBV2
CASSHSDTQYF,11,TRBV3-1
CASSQDGREGADTQYF,16,TRBV4-2
CASSTPPGGNNYNSPLHF,18,TRBV6-1
CASSLARGLATYNEQFF,17,TRBV7-9
CASSIPGTANEKLFF,15,TRBV28
CASTQGASGANVLTF,15,TRBV19
CATSRDGRSGYTF,13,TRBV15
CASSESRGFTQYF,13,TRBV10-1
CASRKGQFNEQFF,13,TRBV12-3/TRBV12-4
CASSPPRATNEQYF,14,TRBV28
CASSVRLAGPDTQYF,15,TRBV9
CASSLTEYNEQFF,13,TRBV5-5
CASSTLAKETQYF,13,TRBV7-2
CASSPLIGAGTLAKNIQYF,19,TRBV4-1
CSAYQGLAGASSAYEQYF,18,TRBV20-1
CAISAPGQGIYEQYF,15,TRBV10-3
CASSVLAGVLYNEQFF,16,TRBV9
CASSQSGEQFF,11,TRBV6-2/TRBV6-3
CASSSTGLAEQFF,13,TRBV7-9
CASSEQATEAFF,12,TRBV2
CASSYSVSGRTEAFF,15,TRBV6-5
CSATGTATNEKLFF,14,TRBV20-1
CASRGLAGGRKETQYF,16,TRBV7-2
CASSLGFTGELFF,13,TRBV11-2
CASSSPGLAGYEQYF,15,TRBV7-2